Listed below are T cell receptor beta chains from one sample, sequenced in a study of blood T cell repertoires in COVID-19. Only in-frame clones appear in the TCRdb table, and some are missing; sequencing was by immunoSEQ multiplex PCR. This table holds roughly 200,000 clones, over 65% found once. Material for sequencing was peripheral blood. The receptors derive from a person between 65 and 80 years old with COVID-19, enrolled during active disease. Each CDR3 is given with its conserved first and last residue. Each record gives: J gene, clone size, V gene, D gene, CDR3 protein, CDR3 DNA. D genes are given only for firm matches. Clone size appears in some rows only: once, few, many, or a class for an expanded clone.

>TRBJ2-5|.|TRBV19|TRBD1
CATGTGGETQYF
TGTGCCACCGGGACAGGGGGAGAGACCCAGTACTTC
>TRBJ1-3|.|TRBV6-6|.
CASSYSDISSGNTIYF
TGTGCCAGCAGTTACTCGGACATCTCCTCTGGAAACACCATATATTTT
>TRBJ2-3|.|TRBV7-9|.
CASSLLTQSSTDTQYF
TGTGCCAGCAGCTTACTGACTCAATCTAGCACAGATACGCAGTATTTT
>TRBJ2-2|.|TRBV6-4|.
CASTQTDANTGELFF
TGTGCCAGCACCCAGACAGATGCGAACACCGGGGAGCTGTTTTTT
>TRBJ1-4|.|TRBV19|TRBD1
CASSEGGAFEKLFF
TGTGCCAGTAGTGAAGGGGGCGCGTTTGAAAAACTGTTTTTT
>TRBJ1-6|.|TRBV19|TRBD1
CASSPTQGANSPLHF
TGTGCCAGTAGTCCTACACAGGGGGCTAATTCACCCCTCCACTTT
>TRBJ1-4|once|TRBV25-1|TRBD1
CASSEKRTGDQKLFF
TGTGCCAGCAGTGAAAAAAGGACAGGGGATCAAAAACTGTTTTTT
>TRBJ2-2|.|TRBV5-1|TRBD1
CASNTGTGLHGELFF
TGCGCCAGTAACACCGGGACAGGGTTACACGGGGAGCTGTTTTTT
>TRBJ2-1|.|TRBV7-3|.
CASSFVGVSEQFF
TGTGCCAGCAGCTTCGTCGGGGTCAGTGAGCAGTTCTTC
>TRBJ2-1|.|TRBV9|.
CASSDSLDWDTRNEQFF
TGTGCCAGCAGCGACTCCCTCGATTGGGACACTCGTAATGAGCAGTTCTTC
>TRBJ2-4|.|TRBV2|TRBD1
CASSVQGDIQYF
TGTGCCAGCAGCGTACAGGGGGACATTCAGTACTTC
>TRBJ2-2|.|TRBV28|TRBD2
CASSQPMTSGRTGELFF
TGTGCCAGCAGTCAACCCATGACTAGCGGGAGAACCGGGGAGCTGTTTTTT
>TRBJ2-2|.|TRBV7-2|TRBD2
CASSPSGNTGELFF
TGTGCCAGCAGCCCTAGCGGAAACACCGGGGAGCTGTTTTTT
>TRBJ2-5|.|TRBV4-1|.
CASSQESMRGGPRETQYF
TGCGCCAGCAGCCAAGAGAGTATGAGGGGGGGGCCGCGGGAGACCCAGTACTTC
>TRBJ1-4|.|TRBV28|.
CASREQGGPNEKLFF
TGTGCCAGCAGGGAACAGGGTGGGCCTAATGAAAAACTGTTTTTT
>TRBJ1-2|.|TRBV30|.
CAWKSRLAGFNYGYTF
TGTGCCTGGAAATCTAGGCTGGCAGGGTTCAACTATGGCTACACCTTC
>TRBJ2-2|.|TRBV7-8|TRBD2
CASSSGTSGGANTGELFF
TGTGCCAGCAGCTCCGGGACTAGCGGGGGGGCGAACACCGGGGAGCTGTTTTTT
>TRBJ1-2|once|TRBV2|.
CASSELSGAAPNYGYTF
TGTGCCAGCAGTGAACTCTCTGGGGCCGCACCTAACTATGGCTACACCTTC
>TRBJ1-6|.|TRBV28|.
CASSQLRSPLHF
TGTGCCAGCAGTCAGTTACGATCACCCCTCCACTTT
>TRBJ2-1|.|TRBV6-5|TRBD1
CASSPDRGSWNEQFF
TGTGCCAGCAGTCCAGACAGGGGGAGTTGGAATGAGCAGTTCTTC
>TRBJ1-2|.|TRBV12-3/TRBV12-4|.
CASSLLQGSGYTF
TGTGCCAGCAGTTTACTTCAGGGATCTGGCTACACCTTC
>TRBJ1-1|.|TRBV6-5|TRBD1
CASSYSGQGDTEAFF
TGTGCCAGCAGTTACTCGGGGCAGGGGGACACTGAAGCTTTCTTT
>TRBJ1-5|.|TRBV19|TRBD1
CASSILGQGDQPQHF
TGTGCCAGTAGTATATTGGGACAGGGGGATCAGCCCCAGCATTTT
>TRBJ1-2|.|TRBV18|.
CASSPTNLDSYGYTF
TGTGCCAGCTCACCCACGAATTTAGACAGCTATGGCTACACCTTC
>TRBJ2-5|.|TRBV5-1|TRBD2
CASSLARLATNQETQYF
TGCGCCAGCAGCTTGGCTCGACTAGCTACCAACCAAGAGACCCAGTACTTC
>TRBJ2-3|.|TRBV25-1|TRBD2
CASSARRSLAGGLAQYF
TGTGCCAGCAGTGCCCGCCGTTCACTAGCGGGCGGCCTTGCGCAGTATTTT
>TRBJ1-3|.|TRBV6-5|TRBD1
CASSRTGGGNTIYF
TGTGCCAGCAGCCGTACAGGGGGCGGAAACACCATATATTTT
>TRBJ1-1|.|TRBV29-1|TRBD1
CSVGTERTEAFF
TGCAGCGTGGGGACAGAGAGAACTGAAGCTTTCTTT
>TRBJ2-3|.|TRBV7-3|TRBD1
CASSQGTGITDTQYF
TGTGCCAGCAGCCAGGGGACAGGTATCACAGATACGCAGTATTTT
>TRBJ1-4|.|TRBV5-8|TRBD1
CASSMTGGRSNEKLFF
TGTGCCAGCAGTATGACAGGGGGCCGATCTAATGAAAAACTGTTTTTT
>TRBJ2-7|.|TRBV5-1|TRBD1
CATSRGQGVHEQYF
TGCGCCACCTCCAGAGGACAGGGGGTTCACGAGCAGTACTTC
>TRBJ1-2|few|TRBV12-3/TRBV12-4|.
CASSLGVYGYTF
TGTGCCAGCAGTTTGGGCGTCTATGGCTACACCTTC
>TRBJ2-7|.|TRBV29-1|TRBD1
CSVPGQGAEEQYF
TGCAGCGTTCCGGGACAGGGGGCTGAGGAGCAGTACTTC
>TRBJ2-7|.|TRBV6-5|.
CASSRDSDPTYEQYF
TGTGCCAGCAGTCGGGACTCCGATCCGACCTACGAGCAGTACTTC
>TRBJ1-3|.|TRBV9|TRBD1
CASSVGGQGAAGNTIYF
TGTGCCAGCAGCGTAGGGGGACAGGGGGCGGCTGGAAACACCATATATTTT
>TRBJ1-5|.|TRBV3-1/TRBV3-2|.
CASSLGGYQPQHF
TGTGCCAGCAGCCTTGGGGGGTATCAGCCCCAGCATTTT
>TRBJ2-2|.|TRBV19|.
CASSRVTGSAGELFF
TGTGCCAGTAGTCGAGTTACGGGGAGTGCCGGGGAGCTGTTTTTT
>TRBJ1-3|.|TRBV3-1/TRBV3-2|TRBD1
CASSKRVQGTSGNTIYF
TGTGCCAGCAGCAAAAGGGTACAGGGGACCTCTGGAAACACCATATATTTT
>TRBJ1-1|.|TRBV6-6|.
CASSYSPQFGRAEAFF
TGTGCCAGCAGTTACTCCCCGCAATTTGGGCGAGCTGAAGCTTTCTTT
>TRBJ1-1|.|TRBV7-9|.
CASSLVQTGTEAFF
TGTGCCAGCAGCTTAGTGCAGACTGGGACTGAAGCTTTCTTT
>TRBJ1-2|.|TRBV4-2|.
CASSPAEGDYGYTF
TGTGCCAGCAGCCCCGCCGAGGGGGACTATGGCTACACCTTC
>TRBJ2-5|.|TRBV5-5|TRBD2
CASSLGFGTSGLQETQYF
TGTGCCAGCAGCTTGGGTTTTGGGACTAGCGGTTTACAAGAGACCCAGTACTTC
>TRBJ1-6|.|TRBV7-8|.
CASVRLASVSPLHF
TGTGCCAGCGTCCGCCTGGCCAGTGTTTCACCCCTCCACTTT
>TRBJ2-1|.|TRBV7-3|TRBD2
CASSRATSGYNEQFF
TGTGCCAGCAGCCGGGCGACTAGCGGATACAATGAGCAGTTCTTC
>TRBJ1-5|.|TRBV14|.
CARKPGQRSNQPQHF
TGTGCCAGAAAACCGGGACAACGTAGCAATCAGCCCCAGCATTTT
>TRBJ1-1|.|TRBV28|.
CASSETVLGPANTEAFF
TGTGCCAGCAGTGAGACCGTACTGGGCCCCGCGAACACTGAAGCTTTCTTT
>TRBJ1-1|.|TRBV20-1|.
CSAGPDTEAFF
TGCAGTGCTGGGCCGGACACTGAAGCTTTCTTT
>TRBJ2-2|.|TRBV7-2|TRBD2
CASSSLAAYTGELFF
TGTGCCAGCAGCTCCCTAGCGGCCTACACCGGGGAGCTGTTTTTT
>TRBJ1-1|.|TRBV12-3/TRBV12-4|.
CASITPGLAEAFF
TGTGCCAGCATCACCCCGGGACTCGCTGAAGCTTTCTTT
>TRBJ2-7|.|TRBV5-6|.
CASSFSSDDEQYF
TGTGCCAGCAGCTTTAGTAGCGACGACGAGCAGTACTTC
>TRBJ2-6|.|TRBV19|.
CASSMPTGYSGANVLTF
TGTGCCAGTAGTATGCCTACAGGATACTCTGGGGCCAACGTCCTGACTTTC
>TRBJ1-4|.|TRBV5-1|.
CASSLGSGNEKLFF
TGCGCCAGCAGCTTGGGATCAGGAAATGAAAAACTGTTTTTT